This T cell receptor beta chain was sequenced in a study of T cell clonotyping in hematopoietic cell transplantation. The data were produced by immunoSEQ multiplex PCR, yet TCRdb's version contains in-frame clones alone and is incomplete. Of 10,000 to 15,000 clones detected, about 79% appear once; the ten largest clones hold 5.8%. Trimming removed 3 bases at V and 4 bases at J, with 12 bases between. In germline, CDR1 is LNHDA, CDR2 SQIVND (reference sequence). The CDR3 spans 14 residues. This rearrangement joins TRBV19 to TRBJ1-2; D uncertain. The receptor was derived from a female patient aged 40 to 50 who had an allogeneic stem cell transplant from a related donor, so T cells may come from the graft donor. Some clones in this sample may be carry-over from other donors' samples. This specimen was PBMCs, taken 100 days after allogeneic stem cell transplant. CDR3: CASSIGWGGYGYTF. The CDR3 DNA reads TGTGCCAGTAGTATCGGGTGGGGTGGCTATGGCTACACCTTC.